The entry below gives a single T cell receptor (beta chain) sequence along with its context. The antigen is undetermined. PCR was performed using 60 Vbeta and 13 Jbeta primers. TCRdb's copy holds only in-frame clones and misses some; the assay was immunoSEQ multiplex PCR. Counted here are under 150,000 clones, about 85% occurring once; the ten biggest clones make up 1.5% to 2%. This entry is derived from a study of cytomegalovirus exposure and HLA in healthy donors. Across the study: HLA-typed donors were the source of about 85 million unique TCRs, which an early data release held.

V was shortened by 3 bases and J by 6 bases, with 15 bases between the two germline ends. Germline CDR1 and CDR2: SNHLY and FYNNEI. The CDR3 is made up of 15 amino acids. Findings and caveats of the study: A cluster of highly shared sequence variants was likely a sequencing artifact. Using the classifier, cytomegalovirus status was reportedly diagnosed with high specificity and sensitivity.

This sequence joins TRBV2 and TRBJ2-1; tentatively, D is TRBD1 (5 bases). Sequencing was done on a sample of PBMCs. The receptor was derived from a boy under 18 in good health and CMV-seronegative. CDR3 in DNA: TGTGCCAGCAGTGATTTACGTCAGGGTTTCAATGAGCAGTTCTTC. Translating it yields CASSDLRQGFNEQFF.